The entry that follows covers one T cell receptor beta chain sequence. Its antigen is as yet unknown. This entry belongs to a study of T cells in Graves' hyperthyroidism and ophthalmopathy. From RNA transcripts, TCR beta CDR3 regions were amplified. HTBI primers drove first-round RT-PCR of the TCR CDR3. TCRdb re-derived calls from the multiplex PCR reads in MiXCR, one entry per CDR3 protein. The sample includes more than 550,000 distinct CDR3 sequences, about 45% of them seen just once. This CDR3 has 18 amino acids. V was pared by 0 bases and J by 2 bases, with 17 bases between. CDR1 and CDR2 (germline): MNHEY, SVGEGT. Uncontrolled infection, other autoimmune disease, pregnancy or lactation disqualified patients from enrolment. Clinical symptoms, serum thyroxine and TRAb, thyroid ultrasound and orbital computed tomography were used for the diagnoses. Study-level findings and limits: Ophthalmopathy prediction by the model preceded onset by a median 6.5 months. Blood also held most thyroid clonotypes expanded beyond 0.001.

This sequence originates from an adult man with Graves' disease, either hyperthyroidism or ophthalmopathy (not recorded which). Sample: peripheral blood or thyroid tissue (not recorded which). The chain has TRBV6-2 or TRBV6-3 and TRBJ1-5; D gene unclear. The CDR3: CASSYSVLYKGGNQPQHF. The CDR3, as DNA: TGTGCCAGCAGTTACTCGGTCCTCTACAAGGGAGGCAATCAGCCCCAGCATTTT.